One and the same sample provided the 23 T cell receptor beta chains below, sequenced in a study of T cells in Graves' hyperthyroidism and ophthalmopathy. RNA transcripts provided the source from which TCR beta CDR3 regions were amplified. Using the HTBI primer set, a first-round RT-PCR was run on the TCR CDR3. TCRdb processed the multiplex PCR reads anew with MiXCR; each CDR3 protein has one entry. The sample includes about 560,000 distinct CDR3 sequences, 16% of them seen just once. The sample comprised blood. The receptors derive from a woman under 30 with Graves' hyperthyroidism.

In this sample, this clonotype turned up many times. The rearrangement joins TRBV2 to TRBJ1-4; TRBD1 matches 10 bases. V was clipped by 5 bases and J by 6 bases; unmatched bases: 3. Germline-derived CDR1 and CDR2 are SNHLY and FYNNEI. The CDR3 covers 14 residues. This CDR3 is CASSSGTGDEKLFF. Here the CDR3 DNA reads TGTGCCAGCAGTTCCGGGACAGGGGATGAAAAACTGTTTTTT.

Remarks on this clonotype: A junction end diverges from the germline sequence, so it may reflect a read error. CDR3 protein: CASSPGTGAIEWYF. The CDR3 nucleotides are TGCGCCAGCAGTCCCGGGACAGGGGCGATTGAGTGGTACTTC. This chain uses TRBV6-9 with TRBJ2-5; 10 nucleotides line up with TRBD1. This CDR3 region has 14 residues. Germline V gene lookup returns CDR1 MNHGY and CDR2 SVAAGI.

The CDR3 loop reads CASSYVDYTDTQYF. The CDR3 DNA reads as TGTGCCAGCAGTTATGTGGACTACACAGATACGCAGTATTTT. The V and J genes are TRBV6-5 and TRBJ2-3; the D gene is possibly TRBD2 (6 bases). This CDR3 contains 14 residues. Germline V lookup: CDR1 MNHEY, CDR2 SVGAGI. V dropped 3 bases and J dropped 2 bases, with 9 bases sitting between them.

The CDR3 nucleotides read TGTGCCAGCAGAACCGACAGGGCTAATTCACCCCTCCACTTT. Its translation: CASRTDRANSPLHF. This chain links TRBV2 with TRBJ1-6; TRBD1 matches at 7 bases. The CDR3 sequence is 14 residues long. The germline V gene encodes CDR1 SNHLY and CDR2 FYNNEI. J lost 6 bases, V lost 6 bases, and 5 bases had no gene match. Full variable domain (missing parts from reference TRBV2 and TRBJ1-6): EPEVTQTPSHQVTQMGQEVILRCVPISNHLYFYWYRQILGQKVEFLVSFYNNEISEKSEIFDDQFSVERPDGSNFTLKIRSTKLEDSAMYFCASRTDRANSPLHFGNGTRLTVT.

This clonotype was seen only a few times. CDR3 nucleotides: TGTGCCAGCAGTCCCAAATTGTGGGAGGAGAACAATGAGCAGTTCTTC. It codes for CASSPKLWEENNEQFF. The chain has TRBV27 and TRBJ2-1, with D maybe TRBD2 (6 bases). Germline CDR1 reads MNHEY; CDR2 reads SMNVEV (reference sequence). CDR3 length: 16 residues. V dropped 5 bases and J dropped 5 bases, with 19 bases sitting between them.

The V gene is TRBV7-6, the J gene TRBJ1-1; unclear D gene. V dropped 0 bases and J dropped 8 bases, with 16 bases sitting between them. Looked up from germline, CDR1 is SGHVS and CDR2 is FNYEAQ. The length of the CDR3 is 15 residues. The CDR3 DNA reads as TGTGCCAGCAGCTTAGCTGCTTCGATTTTCCCCGAAGCTTTCTTT. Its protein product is CASSLAASIFPEAFF.

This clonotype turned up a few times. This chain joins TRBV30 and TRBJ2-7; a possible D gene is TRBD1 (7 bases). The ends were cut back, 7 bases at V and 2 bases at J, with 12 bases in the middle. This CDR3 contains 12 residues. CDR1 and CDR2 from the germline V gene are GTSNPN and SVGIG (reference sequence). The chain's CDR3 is CAYQGGAYEQYF. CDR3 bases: TGTGCCTATCAGGGGGGCGCCTACGAGCAGTACTTC.

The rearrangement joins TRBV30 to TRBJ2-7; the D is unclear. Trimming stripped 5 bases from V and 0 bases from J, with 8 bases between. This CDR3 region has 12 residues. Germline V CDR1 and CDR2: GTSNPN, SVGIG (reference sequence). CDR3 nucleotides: TGTGCCTGGGACGGTAACTCCTACGAGCAGTACTTC. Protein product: CAWDGNSYEQYF.

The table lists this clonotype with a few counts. CDR3 in amino acids: CASSFREAYGYTF. In DNA, the CDR3 is TGTGCCAGCAGTTTCAGGGAGGCCTATGGCTACACCTTC. The chain has TRBV27 and TRBJ1-2; possible D gene TRBD1, 5 bases. Germline V gene sequence: CDR1 MNHEY, CDR2 SMNVEV (reference sequence). The CDR3 has 13 amino acids. V was trimmed by 3 bases and J by 4 bases, leaving 9 bases between them.

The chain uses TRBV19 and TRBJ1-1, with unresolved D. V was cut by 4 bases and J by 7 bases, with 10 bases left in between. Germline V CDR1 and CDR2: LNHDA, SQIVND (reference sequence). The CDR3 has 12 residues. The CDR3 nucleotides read TGTGCCAGTAGTACGCAGATACATGAAGCTTTCTTT. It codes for CASSTQIHEAFF.

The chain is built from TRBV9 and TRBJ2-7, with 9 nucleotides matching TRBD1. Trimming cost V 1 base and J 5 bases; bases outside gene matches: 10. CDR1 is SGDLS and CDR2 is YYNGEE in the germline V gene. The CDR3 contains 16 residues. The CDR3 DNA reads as TGTGCCAGCAGCGTAATGACAGGGACAGGGAAAGACGAGCAGTACTTC. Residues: CASSVMTGTGKDEQYF.

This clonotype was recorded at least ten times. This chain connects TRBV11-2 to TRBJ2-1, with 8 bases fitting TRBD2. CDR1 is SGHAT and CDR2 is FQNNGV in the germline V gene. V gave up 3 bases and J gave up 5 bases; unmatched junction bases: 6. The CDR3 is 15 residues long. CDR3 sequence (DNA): TGTGCCAGCAGCTTCGGGAGTAGCGGGAACAATGAGCAGTTCTTC. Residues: CASSFGSSGNNEQFF.

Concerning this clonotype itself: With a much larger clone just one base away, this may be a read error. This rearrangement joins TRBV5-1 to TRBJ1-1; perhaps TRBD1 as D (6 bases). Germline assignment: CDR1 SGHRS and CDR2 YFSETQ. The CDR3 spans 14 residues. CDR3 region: CASSLTTGPTEALF. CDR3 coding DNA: TGCGCCAGCAGCTTGACGACAGGTCCCACTGAAGCTCTCTTT. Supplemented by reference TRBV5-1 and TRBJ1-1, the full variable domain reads KAGVTQTPRYLIKTRGQQVTLSCSPISGHRSVSWYQQTPGQGLQFLFEYFSETQRNKGNFPGRFSGRQFSNSRSEMNVSTLELGDSALYLCASSLTTGPTEALFGQGTRLTVV.

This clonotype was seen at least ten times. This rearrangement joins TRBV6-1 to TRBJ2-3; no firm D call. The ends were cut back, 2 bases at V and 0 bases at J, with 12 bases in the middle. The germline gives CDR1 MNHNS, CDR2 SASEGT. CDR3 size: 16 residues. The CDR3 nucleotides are TGTGCCAGCAGTGAATTTGTTCTCGCAAGCACAGATACGCAGTATTTT. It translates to CASSEFVLASTDTQYF.

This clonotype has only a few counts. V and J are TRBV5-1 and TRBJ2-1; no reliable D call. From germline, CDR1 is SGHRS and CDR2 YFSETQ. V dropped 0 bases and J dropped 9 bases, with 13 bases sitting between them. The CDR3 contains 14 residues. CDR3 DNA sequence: TGCGCCAGCAGCTTGGTACGGCGTTTAGGTGAGCAGTTCTTC. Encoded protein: CASSLVRRLGEQFF.

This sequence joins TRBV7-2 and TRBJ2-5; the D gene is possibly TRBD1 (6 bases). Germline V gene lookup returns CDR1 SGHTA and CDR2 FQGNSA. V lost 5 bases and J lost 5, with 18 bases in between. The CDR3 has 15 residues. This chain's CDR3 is CASSAAGAKRETQYF. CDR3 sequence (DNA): TGTGCCAGCAGCGCAGCAGGGGCGAAGAGGGAGACCCAGTACTTC.

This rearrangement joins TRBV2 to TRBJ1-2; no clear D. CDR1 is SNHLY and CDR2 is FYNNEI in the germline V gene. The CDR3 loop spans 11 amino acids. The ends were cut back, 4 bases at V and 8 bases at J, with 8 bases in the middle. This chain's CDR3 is CASSVEWGYTF. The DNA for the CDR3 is TGTGCCAGCAGTGTTGAATGGGGCTACACCTTC.

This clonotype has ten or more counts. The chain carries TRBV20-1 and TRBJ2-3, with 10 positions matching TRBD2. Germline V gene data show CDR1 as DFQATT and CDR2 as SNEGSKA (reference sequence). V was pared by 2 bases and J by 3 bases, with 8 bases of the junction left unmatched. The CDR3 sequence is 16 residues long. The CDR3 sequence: CSARSPSGRRTDTQYF. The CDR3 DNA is TGCAGTGCTAGATCTCCTAGCGGGAGAAGAACAGATACGCAGTATTTT.

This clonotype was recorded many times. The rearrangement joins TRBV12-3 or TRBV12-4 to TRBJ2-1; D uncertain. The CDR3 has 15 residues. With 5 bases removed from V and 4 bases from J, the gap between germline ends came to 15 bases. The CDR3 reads CASSSRHLRYNEQFF. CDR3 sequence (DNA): TGTGCCAGCAGTAGTCGTCATCTGCGTTACAATGAGCAGTTCTTC.

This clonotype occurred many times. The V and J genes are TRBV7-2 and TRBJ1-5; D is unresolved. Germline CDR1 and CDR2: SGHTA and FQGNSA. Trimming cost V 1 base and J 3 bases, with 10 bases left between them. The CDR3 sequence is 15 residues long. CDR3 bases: TGTGCCAGCAGCTTAGGGATCGGGTCCAATCAGCCCCAGCATTTT. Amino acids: CASSLGIGSNQPQHF.

CDR3 in amino acids: CASSIVGQGSTDTQYF. The CDR3 bases are TGTGCCAGTAGTATAGTGGGACAGGGGAGCACAGATACGCAGTATTTT. This chain uses TRBV19 with TRBJ2-3; 10 nucleotides line up with TRBD1. Germline loops: CDR1 LNHDA, CDR2 SQIVND (reference sequence). This CDR3 has 16 residues. Losses at the gene ends were 1 base for V and 0 bases for J; bases not matched to a gene: 1.

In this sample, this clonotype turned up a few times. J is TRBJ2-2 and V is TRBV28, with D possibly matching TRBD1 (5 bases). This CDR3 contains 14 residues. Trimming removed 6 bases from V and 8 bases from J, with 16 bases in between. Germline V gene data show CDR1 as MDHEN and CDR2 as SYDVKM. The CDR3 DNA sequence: TGTGCCAGCAGGCGACAGCTGGGTTGGGGGGAGCTGTTTTTT. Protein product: CASRRQLGWGELFF.

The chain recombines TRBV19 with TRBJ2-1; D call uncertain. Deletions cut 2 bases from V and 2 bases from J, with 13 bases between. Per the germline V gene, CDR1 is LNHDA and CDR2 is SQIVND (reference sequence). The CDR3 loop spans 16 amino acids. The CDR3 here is CASSISRPPAYNEQFF. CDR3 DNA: TGTGCCAGTAGTATAAGTAGGCCCCCCGCCTACAATGAGCAGTTCTTC. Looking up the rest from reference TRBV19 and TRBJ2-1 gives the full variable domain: DGGITQSPKYLFRKEGQNVTLSCEQNLNHDAMYWYRQDPGQGLRLIYYSQIVNDFQKGDIAEGYSVSREKKESFPLTVTSAQKNPTAFYLCASSISRPPAYNEQFFGPGTRLTVL.